This entry features one T cell receptor (beta chain) sequence. This CDR3 region has 12 residues. CDR1 is MNHEY and CDR2 is SMNVEV in the germline V gene (reference sequence). Trimming removed 6 bases at V and 8 bases at J, with 14 bases between. The record originates from a study of blood T cell repertoires in COVID-19. Sequenced by immunoSEQ multiplex PCR; TCRdb stores in-frame clones only, minus some. The sample holds around 210,000 clones, 89% seen once. J is TRBJ2-7 and V is TRBV27; no firm D call. The sequenced sample was PBMCs or T cells enriched from blood (not recorded which). The clonotype was recovered from a woman aged 18-30 years who had recovered from COVID-19. CDR3 nucleotide sequence: TGTGCCAGCAGGGAAAACAGTCTCAAGCAGTACTTC. Translated: CASRENSLKQYF.